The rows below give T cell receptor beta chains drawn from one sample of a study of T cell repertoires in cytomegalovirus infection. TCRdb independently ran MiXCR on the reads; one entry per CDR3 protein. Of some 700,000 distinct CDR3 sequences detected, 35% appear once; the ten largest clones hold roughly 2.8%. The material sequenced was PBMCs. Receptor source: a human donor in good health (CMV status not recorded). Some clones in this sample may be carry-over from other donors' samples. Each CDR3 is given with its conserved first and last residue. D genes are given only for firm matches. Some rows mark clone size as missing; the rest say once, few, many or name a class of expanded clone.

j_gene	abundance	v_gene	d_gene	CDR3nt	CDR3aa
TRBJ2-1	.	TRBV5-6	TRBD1	TGTGCCAGCAGACAGGGGACGATAAATGAGCAGTTCTTC	CASRQGTINEQFF
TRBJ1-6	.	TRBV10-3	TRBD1	TGTGCAATCAGTGAGGGGACAGGGGACTCACCCCTCCACTTT	CAISEGTGDSPLHF
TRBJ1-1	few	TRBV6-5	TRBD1	TGTGCCAGCAGTTCAGGACAGGGCCGAGGGACTGAAGCTTTCTTT	CASSSGQGRGTEAFF
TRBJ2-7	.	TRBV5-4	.	TGTGCCAGCAGCTTGGGGGGGAGTCGGCGCGACGAGCAGTACTTC	CASSLGGSRRDEQYF
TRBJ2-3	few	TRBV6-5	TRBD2	TGTGCCAGCAGTCCACGAATAGCGGGGGGGCCAGATACGCAGTATTTT	CASSPRIAGGPDTQYF
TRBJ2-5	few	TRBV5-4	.	TGTGCCAGCAGCACAGAGACTGGACTGGGAGAGACCCAGTACTTC	CASSTETGLGETQYF
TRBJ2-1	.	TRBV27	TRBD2	TGTGCCAGCAGTCTGAGCGGGATGAACAATGAGCAGTTCTTC	CASSLSGMNNEQFF
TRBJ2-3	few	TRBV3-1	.	TGTGCCAGCAGCCGGGGACCTAGCACAGATACGCAGTATTTT	CASSRGPSTDTQYF
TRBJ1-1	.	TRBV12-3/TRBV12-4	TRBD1	TGTGCCAGCAGCTCGACAGGGCGGCGCACTGAAGCTTTCTTT	CASSSTGRRTEAFF
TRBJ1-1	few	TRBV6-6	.	TGTGCCAGCAGTTACTTGGGGGCGAGGACTGAAGCTTTCTTT	CASSYLGARTEAFF
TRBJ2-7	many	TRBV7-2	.	TGTGCCAGCAGCTTAGCGCACGAGCAGTACTTC	CASSLAHEQYF
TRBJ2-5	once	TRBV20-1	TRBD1	TGCAGTGCCAAACGGCAGGGGGTCGAGACCCAGTACTTC	CSAKRQGVETQYF
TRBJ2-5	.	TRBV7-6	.	TGTGCTAGCAGCTTAGGCCCTAAGGTGGGTAACCAAGAGACCCAGTACTTC	CASSLGPKVGNQETQYF
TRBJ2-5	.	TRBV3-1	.	TGTGCCAGCAGCCAAGTTGAGGGGAGAGGAGAGACCCAGTACTTC	CASSQVEGRGETQYF
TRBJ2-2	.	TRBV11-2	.	TGTGCCAGCAGCGTTCGACAGGTCGCGAGCTACACCGGGGATCTGTTTTTT	CASSVRQVASYTGDLFF
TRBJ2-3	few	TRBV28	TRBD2	TGTGCCAGCATAGCGGGGGTTTTTGTGAGCACAGATACGCAGTATTTT	CASIAGVFVSTDTQYF
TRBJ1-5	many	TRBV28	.	TGTGCCAGCAGAGCACCACAGGAGATCAACGCGCAGCCCCAGCATTTT	CASRAPQEINAQPQHF
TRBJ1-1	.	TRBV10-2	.	TGCGCCAGCAGTGAGGCTTGGACAGCCATGAACACTGAAGCTTTCTTT	CASSEAWTAMNTEAFF
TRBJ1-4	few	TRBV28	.	TGTGCCAGCAGTGGGGGTGGGGCGAGTAATGAAAAACTGTTTTTT	CASSGGGASNEKLFF
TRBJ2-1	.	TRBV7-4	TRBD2	TGTGCCAGCAGCTTAGCAGCGGGGGCACTCAATGAGCAGTTCTTC	CASSLAAGALNEQFF
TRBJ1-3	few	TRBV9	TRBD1	TGTGCCAGCAGCGTAACAGGGGGCTCTGGAAACACCATATATTTT	CASSVTGGSGNTIYF
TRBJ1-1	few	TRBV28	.	TGTGCCAGCAGTTTATATTCGGGAACTGAAGCTTTCTTT	CASSLYSGTEAFF
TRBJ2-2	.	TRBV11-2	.	TGTGCCAGCAGCTGGGTCCTCTCGACATTGGGAACCGGGGAGCTGTTTTTT	CASSWVLSTLGTGELFF
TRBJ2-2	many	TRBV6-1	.	TGTGCCAGCAGTGAAGCCGGGGTGGGGGAGCTGTTTTTT	CASSEAGVGELFF
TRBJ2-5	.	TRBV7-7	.	TGTGCTAGCGGCTTAAGTACAGGGAAAGAGACCCAGTACTTC	CASGLSTGKETQYF
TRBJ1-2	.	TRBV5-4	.	TGTGCCAGCAGCTGGAAGGACGGCTATGGCTACACCTTC	CASSWKDGYGYTF
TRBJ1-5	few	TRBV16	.	TGTGCCAGCAGCCAATCGGGGATCAGCAATCAGCCCCAGCATTTT	CASSQSGISNQPQHF
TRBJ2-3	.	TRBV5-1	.	TGCGCCAGCAGCTTGCGGCCAGGCACAGATACGCAGTATTTT	CASSLRPGTDTQYF
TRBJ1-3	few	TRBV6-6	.	TGTGCCACCAGTAGGCTTGGGACAAACACCATATATTTT	CATSRLGTNTIYF
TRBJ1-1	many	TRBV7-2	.	TGTGCCAGCAGCTTAGGGGCCTTGGGGAACACTGAAGCTTTCTTT	CASSLGALGNTEAFF
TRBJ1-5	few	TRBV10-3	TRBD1	TGTGCCATCAGTGAGTCGATCGGACAGGCGCAGCCCCAGCATTTT	CAISESIGQAQPQHF
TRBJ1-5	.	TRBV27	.	TGTGCCAGCAGTTTATCCGGGGGTGGTTATCAGCCCCAGCATTTT	CASSLSGGGYQPQHF
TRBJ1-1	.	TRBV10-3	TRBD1	TGTGCCATCAGTTCGGACAGGGACACTGAAGCTTTCTTT	CAISSDRDTEAFF
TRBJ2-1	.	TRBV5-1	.	TGCGCCAGCAGCTTGGCCAGGGCCAACTCCTACAATGAGCAGTTCTTC	CASSLARANSYNEQFF
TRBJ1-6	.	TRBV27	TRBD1	TGTGCCAGCAGCTCCCCAAGGGACAGGGATCGATCACCCCTCCACTTT	CASSSPRDRDRSPLHF
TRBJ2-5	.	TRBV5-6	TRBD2	TGTGCCAGCAGCGGCCCCACGGGAGGGAACCAGTACTTC	CASSGPTGGNQYF
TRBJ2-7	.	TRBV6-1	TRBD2	TGTGCCAGCAGTCGCTATCCGGGACTAGCGACCTACGAGCAGTACTTC	CASSRYPGLATYEQYF
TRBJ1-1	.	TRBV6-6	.	TGTGCCAGCAGTTACAAGGGCGGGGAAACTGAAGCTTTCTTT	CASSYKGGETEAFF
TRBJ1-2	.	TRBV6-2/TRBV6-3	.	TGTGCCAGCAGTAGAGCGCCTGCTGGCTACACCTTC	CASSRAPAGYTF
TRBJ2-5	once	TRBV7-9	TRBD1	TGTGCCATCACCATAGGGGGCCGGGACAGCAAGATGACCCAGTACTTC	CAITIGGRDSKMTQYF
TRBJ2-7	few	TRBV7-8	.	TGTGCCAGCAGCCCTAACAGGGAGTACGAGCAGTACTTC	CASSPNREYEQYF
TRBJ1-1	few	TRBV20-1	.	TGCAGTGCTAGAGATTTTCGGGGAAGGGCTGAAGCTTTCTTT	CSARDFRGRAEAFF
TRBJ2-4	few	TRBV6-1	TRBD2	TGTGCCAGCAGGACCGGGACTAGCGGGGGTGGTAGGGCCAAAAACATTCAGTACTTC	CASRTGTSGGGRAKNIQYF